This T cell receptor (beta chain) was documented in a study of healthy donors' naive CD4 and CD8 T cells. Study summary: Donors, half of them female, were 20-25, 40-50 or 60-70 years old.

General study results and limits: Bulk sequencing left alpha and beta chains unpaired. Negatively charged CDR3s marked CD8+ lineage; positively charged CDR3s marked CD4+ lineage. Most V and J genes were reportedly biased between naive CD4+ and CD8+ cells.

This clonotype was seen a few times. The antigen is unknown. CDR3 length: 14 residues. Trimming left V 3 bases short and J 6 bases short, with 17 bases between. CDR1 and CDR2 (germline): SQVTM, ANQGSEA. Starting from approximately 500 ng of total RNA, TCR libraries were made with linear amplification. TCRdb called the reads again in MiXCR, with one record for every CDR3 protein. The sample lists about 180,000 distinct CDR3 sequences; around 74% were seen once. The sequenced material came from naive CD4+ and CD8+ T cells sorted from blood, pooled from several donors. The origin of this receptor is a pool of human donors in good health; the sample pools cells from several healthy donors. The rearrangement uses TRBV29-1 and TRBJ1-2; D possibly corresponds to TRBD1 (6 bases). The CDR3 bases are TGCAGCGTTGACAGGGGAACCGTCGGGGATGGCTACACCTTC. Translation gives CSVDRGTVGDGYTF.